This is a list of T cell receptor beta chains from one sample in a study of blood T cell repertoires in COVID-19. Clones were sequenced by immunoSEQ multiplex PCR, and TCRdb holds only the in-frame ones, with some missing. This table has under 250,000 clones, over 75% appearing once. Sequenced sample: peripheral blood. The receptors were gathered from a woman in her 70s with COVID-19, enrolled during active disease. Both conserved end residues are part of each CDR3. The D gene is left open where the match is weak. The listing skips clone size in some rows; elsewhere it reads once, few, many or a size class.

V	size	D	J	CDR3	DNA
TRBV6-5	NA	NA	TRBJ1-1	CASSSVTGNTEAFF	TGTGCCAGCAGCTCCGTTACAGGGAACACTGAAGCTTTCTTT
TRBV7-2	NA	NA	TRBJ2-6	CASSLRTTGANVLTF	TGTGCCAGCAGCCTCCGGACTACAGGGGCCAACGTCCTGACTTTC
TRBV2	NA	NA	TRBJ1-2	CASSVGQNGGYTF	TGTGCCAGCAGTGTGGGACAAAACGGGGGCTACACCTTC
TRBV4-2	NA	NA	TRBJ1-2	CASSQRTEGYTF	TGTGCCAGCAGCCAGAGGACAGAGGGCTACACCTTC
TRBV6-6	once	NA	TRBJ1-6	CASSPRGTTSSYNSPLHF	TGTGCCAGCAGTCCTCGAGGGACAACCAGCTCCTATAATTCACCCCTCCACTTT
TRBV21-1	NA	NA	TRBJ1-1	CASSPNRQGNTEAFF	TGTGCCAGCAGCCCAAACAGACAGGGGAACACTGAAGCTTTCTTT
TRBV30	NA	NA	TRBJ1-3	CAWTRSSGNTIYF	TGTGCCTGGACTCGGAGCTCTGGAAACACCATATATTTT
TRBV3-1/TRBV3-2	NA	NA	TRBJ1-2	CASSQDPSRANYGYTF	TGTGCCAGCAGCCAAGACCCTTCCCGAGCTAACTATGGCTACACCTTC
TRBV29-1	NA	TRBD1	TRBJ1-4	CSVRTGVNEKLFF	TGCAGCGTTCGGACAGGGGTGAATGAAAAACTGTTTTTT
TRBV7-9	NA	NA	TRBJ1-6	CASSENYYNSPLHF	TGTGCCAGCAGCGAGAACTACTATAATTCACCCCTCCACTTT
TRBV19	NA	TRBD1	TRBJ1-5	CASSIGGTGIYQPQHF	TGTGCCAGTAGTATTGGGGGGACAGGGATCTATCAGCCCCAGCATTTT
TRBV24-1	NA	TRBD2	TRBJ2-5	CATSDPGLAGDWETQYF	TGTGCCACCAGTGATCCAGGACTAGCGGGGGATTGGGAGACCCAGTACTTC
TRBV7-8	NA	TRBD1	TRBJ2-5	CASSSEDRGMETQYF	TGTGCCAGCAGCTCCGAGGACAGGGGAATGGAGACCCAGTACTTC
TRBV18	NA	NA	TRBJ1-2	CASSPGTLTTNYGYTF	TGTGCCAGCTCACCGGGCACGTTGACGACTAACTATGGCTACACCTTC
TRBV29-1	once	NA	TRBJ2-5	CSSMTDQETQYF	TGCAGCTCAATGACAGACCAAGAGACCCAGTACTTC
TRBV4-2	NA	TRBD2	TRBJ2-1	CASSQALLGLAGGSSYNEQFF	TGTGCCAGCAGCCAAGCGCTATTGGGACTAGCGGGGGGGAGCTCCTACAATGAGCAGTTCTTC
TRBV27	NA	TRBD1	TRBJ1-6	CASSSLGQGNIGSPLHF	TGTGCCAGCAGTTCTCTTGGACAGGGTAATATAGGTTCACCCCTCCACTTT
TRBV7-2	NA	TRBD1	TRBJ1-1	CASTERGRGLFNTEAFF	TGTGCCAGCACCGAAAGGGGCAGGGGGCTTTTTAACACTGAAGCTTTCTTT
TRBV3-1/TRBV3-2	NA	TRBD1	TRBJ2-7	CASRQQGSPYEQYF	TGTGCCAGCAGACAACAGGGGTCACCCTACGAGCAGTACTTC
TRBV6-5	NA	TRBD1	TRBJ2-7	CASSYSNRGVYEQYF	TGTGCCAGCAGTTATTCCAACAGGGGGGTCTACGAGCAGTACTTC
TRBV9	NA	TRBD1	TRBJ1-3	CASSVGGQEVGNTIYF	TGTGCCAGCAGCGTAGGAGGACAGGAGGTTGGAAACACCATATATTTT
TRBV15	NA	NA	TRBJ2-2	CATSRPGTQTGELFF	TGTGCCACCAGCAGACCCGGGACACAGACCGGGGAGCTGTTTTTT
TRBV4-2	NA	NA	TRBJ2-7	CASRLTGEPLNEQYF	TGTGCCAGCAGACTTACAGGCGAACCTTTGAACGAGCAGTACTTC
TRBV21-1	NA	NA	TRBJ2-7	CASSKGVQGSQNYEQYF	TGTGCCAGCAGCAAAGGGGTTCAGGGGTCCCAAAACTACGAGCAGTACTTC
TRBV7-2	NA	TRBD1	TRBJ1-1	CASSSLGQMNTEAFF	TGTGCCAGCAGCTCCCTGGGACAGATGAACACTGAAGCTTTCTTT
TRBV19	NA	TRBD1	TRBJ1-4	CASSPQGTGDEKLFF	TGTGCCAGTAGTCCCCAGGGGACAGGGGATGAAAAACTGTTTTTT
TRBV10-3	NA	TRBD1	TRBJ1-5	CAISESTGVKAQHF	TGTGCCATCAGTGAATCAACAGGGGTAAAAGCCCAGCATTTT
TRBV7-3	NA	NA	TRBJ2-1	CASSLVLGHEQFF	TGTGCCAGCAGCTTAGTTCTAGGTCATGAGCAGTTCTTC
TRBV6-2/TRBV6-3	NA	TRBD1	TRBJ1-2	CASSIPGQGVYGYTF	TGTGCCAGCAGTATCCCGGGACAGGGGGTCTATGGCTACACCTTC
TRBV7-2	NA	TRBD2	TRBJ2-5	CASSLVSSGGAGQETQYF	TGTGCCAGCAGCTTAGTGTCTAGCGGGGGGGCCGGTCAAGAGACCCAGTACTTC
TRBV6-2/TRBV6-3	NA	NA	TRBJ1-6	CASSYSRPSSYNSPLHF	TGTGCCAGCAGTTACTCGAGGCCGAGCTCCTATAATTCACCCCTCCACTTT
TRBV6-2/TRBV6-3	NA	NA	TRBJ1-3	CASSYQDSSGNTIYF	TGTGCCAGCAGTTACCAGGACAGCTCTGGAAACACCATATATTTT
TRBV7-7	NA	TRBD1	TRBJ1-2	CASSLVRDRGRGYYGYTF	TGTGCTAGCAGCTTAGTCCGGGACAGGGGTAGGGGCTACTATGGCTACACCTTC
TRBV11-1	NA	NA	TRBJ1-2	CASSFSGENYGYTF	TGTGCCAGCAGCTTCTCGGGGGAGAACTATGGCTACACCTTC
TRBV5-1	NA	NA	TRBJ2-3	CASSATGLSTDTQYF	TGCGCCAGCAGCGCGACGGGACTTAGCACAGATACGCAGTATTTT
TRBV19	few	TRBD2	TRBJ2-1	CASSRQTSGGARDEQFF	TGTGCCAGTAGTAGACAGACTAGCGGGGGGGCTCGGGATGAGCAGTTCTTC
TRBV7-2	NA	TRBD1	TRBJ1-3	CASSSPNRGGGNTIYF	TGTGCCAGCAGCTCCCCGAACAGGGGGGGTGGAAACACCATATATTTT
TRBV7-2	NA	TRBD1	TRBJ1-6	CASSWDRDSPLHF	TGTGCCAGCAGCTGGGACAGGGATTCACCCCTCCACTTT
TRBV9	NA	TRBD1	TRBJ1-2	CASSVDLQGVYGYTF	TGTGCCAGCAGCGTAGATTTACAGGGGGTCTATGGCTACACCTTC
TRBV12-5	NA	NA	TRBJ1-3	CASGLVGGGIYF	TGTGCTAGTGGTTTGGTTGGGGGCGGCATATATTTT
TRBV7-8	NA	NA	TRBJ1-5	CASSLRTRGFGQPQHF	TGTGCCAGCAGCTTAAGGACCAGGGGCTTCGGTCAGCCCCAGCATTTT
TRBV7-2	NA	TRBD1	TRBJ1-1	CASSLGMGQRGGTEAFF	TGTGCCAGCAGCTTGGGGATGGGACAGAGAGGTGGCACTGAAGCTTTCTTT
TRBV5-6	NA	NA	TRBJ1-5	CASTRGPEGHKPQHF	TGTGCCAGCACCAGGGGTCCTGAGGGTCATAAGCCCCAGCATTTT
TRBV3-1/TRBV3-2	NA	NA	TRBJ2-5	CASSQETVGPEETQYF	TGTGCCAGCAGCCAAGAGACAGTGGGGCCTGAAGAGACCCAGTACTTC
TRBV6-2/TRBV6-3	once	TRBD2	TRBJ2-2	CASSPAGLAGAWNTGELFF	TGTGCCAGCAGTCCGGCCGGACTAGCGGGGGCCTGGAACACCGGGGAGCTGTTTTTT
TRBV4-1	NA	NA	TRBJ2-7	CASSQGRLDSAGEQYF	TGCGCCAGCAGCCAAGGTCGGCTAGATAGTGCGGGCGAGCAGTACTTC
TRBV7-9	NA	TRBD1	TRBJ1-5	CASSPGTDHQPQHF	TGTGCCAGCAGCCCCGGGACAGATCATCAGCCCCAGCATTTT
TRBV7-9	NA	TRBD2	TRBJ2-7	CASSPWYGGEDEQYF	TGTGCCAGCAGCCCCTGGTATGGGGGGGAAGACGAGCAGTACTTC
TRBV29-1	NA	NA	TRBJ1-1	CSGGQNTEAFF	TGCAGCGGGGGACAGAACACTGAAGCTTTCTTT
TRBV2	NA	NA	TRBJ1-5	CASMGGLFNQPQHF	TGTGCCAGCATGGGCGGACTCTTCAATCAGCCCCAGCATTTT
TRBV3-1/TRBV3-2	NA	NA	TRBJ1-1	CASSQDLGEDEAFF	TGTGCCAGCAGCCAAGACCTTGGAGAAGATGAAGCTTTCTTT
TRBV2	NA	NA	TRBJ1-4	CASSVRTANEKLFF	TGTGCCAGCAGTGTGAGGACAGCTAATGAAAAACTGTTTTTT